Sequencing of this TCR beta chain was carried out in a study of T cell clonotyping in hematopoietic cell transplantation. Background on the study: Pretransplant recipient samples were taken after cytoreduction. General study results and limits: No sorting was done, leaving CD4 and CD8 contributions mixed. Recipient TCR diversity dropped after transplant; expanded clonotypes rose from day 30 to 180.

The time point is: recipient sample about 28 days before transplant, after cytoreduction. Blood collection times were about day -28 and days 30, 100, 180 posttransplant. Details on this clone: Its antigen is unknown.

Method: immunoSEQ multiplex PCR; TCRdb's copy keeps in-frame clones and lacks some. The sample comprises tens of thousands of clones, 85% of which are singletons, and roughly 3.1% rests with the top ten. CDR3 length: 14 residues. CDR1 is LNHDA, CDR2 SQIVND, per germline (reference sequence). Trimming removed 3 bases from V and 7 bases from J, with 12 bases in between. The V gene is TRBV19, the J gene TRBJ1-4, with D maybe TRBD1 (5 bases). Here the sequenced sample was peripheral blood mononuclear cells, taken before stem cell transplant. This receptor was identified in a man in his sixties with acute myeloid leukemia. Some clones in this sample may be carry-over from other donors' samples. The CDR3 loop reads CASSISGTGEKLFF. CDR3 in DNA: TGTGCCAGTAGTATCTCGGGGACGGGTGAAAAACTGTTTTTT.